This T cell receptor beta chain is drawn from a study of T-cell reconstitution after alpha-beta-depleted transplantation in children. TCRbeta library preparation incorporated unique molecular identifiers. Using its own MiXCR run on the PCR reads, TCRdb lists one record per CDR3 protein. Of around 680,000 distinct CDR3 sequences in the sample, about 15% were seen once. In germline, CDR1 is LGHNA, CDR2 YSLEER. Trimming shortened V by 0 bases and J by 3 bases, and 12 bases separated the two germline ends. CDR3 length equals 15 residues. The J gene is TRBJ2-7, the V gene TRBV4-3; D is perhaps TRBD2 (5 bases). Material: PBMCs from the stem cell graft donor, obtained from the stem cell graft. The sequence was collected from a human donor who donated a stem cell graft to a child with acute myeloid leukemia. The CDR3 nucleotides are TGCGCCAGCAGCCAAGAGGTAGGAGGAGGCTACGAGCAGTACTTC. Its translation: CASSQEVGGGYEQYF.